This T cell receptor beta chain emerged from a study of beta chain features in type 1 diabetes. V dropped 6 bases and J dropped 5 bases, with 11 bases sitting between them. The CDR3 covers 12 residues. Germline V CDR1 and CDR2: MDHEN, SYDVKM. General study findings and limits: Shorter TCRB CDR3s, moderately but significantly so, were found in Type 1 diabetes patients in all four CD4+ subsets. Reads derived from cDNA could over-represent cells showing high TCR expression.

Regarding this clone: The antigen is undetermined.

Of the isolated RNA, all was reverse transcribed, and so the sequenced material was expressed TCRB transcripts. Read counts averaged around 3.5 million for samples of naive, central memory and regulatory T cells. Clones were read by immunoSEQ multiplex PCR, and TCRdb kept only the in-frame ones, dropping some. The table records 100,000 to 150,000 clones, 17% of them present only once. This sequence originates from a man aged 18 to 30 with type 1 diabetes. The sample was central memory CD4+ T cells from blood. The rearrangement links TRBV28 to TRBJ2-7; tentatively, D is TRBD2 (5 bases). CDR3 nucleotide sequence: TGTGCCAGCAGCCGCACTAGAAACGAGCAGTACTTC. This codes for CASSRTRNEQYF.